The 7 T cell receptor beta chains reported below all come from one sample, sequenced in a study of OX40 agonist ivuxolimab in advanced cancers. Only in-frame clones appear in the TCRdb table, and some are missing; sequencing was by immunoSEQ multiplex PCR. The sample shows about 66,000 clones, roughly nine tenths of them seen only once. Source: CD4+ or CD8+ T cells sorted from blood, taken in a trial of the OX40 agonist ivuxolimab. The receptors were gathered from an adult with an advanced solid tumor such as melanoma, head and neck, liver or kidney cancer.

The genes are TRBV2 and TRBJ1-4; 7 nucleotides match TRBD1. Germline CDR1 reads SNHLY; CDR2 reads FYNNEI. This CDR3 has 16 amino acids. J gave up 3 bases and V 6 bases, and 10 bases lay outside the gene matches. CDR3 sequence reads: CASRRGQRGPNEKLFF. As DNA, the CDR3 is TGTGCCAGCAGGCGCGGACAGAGGGGGCCTAATGAAAAACTGTTTTTT. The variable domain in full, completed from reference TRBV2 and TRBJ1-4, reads EPEVTQTPSHQVTQMGQEVILRCVPISNHLYFYWYRQILGQKVEFLVSFYNNEISEKSEIFDDQFSVERPDGSNFTLKIRSTKLEDSAMYFCASRRGQRGPNEKLFFGSGTQLSVL.

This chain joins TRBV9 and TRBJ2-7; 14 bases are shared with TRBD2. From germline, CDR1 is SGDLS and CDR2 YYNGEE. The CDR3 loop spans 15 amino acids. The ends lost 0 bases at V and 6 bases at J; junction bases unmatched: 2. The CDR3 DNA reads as TGTGCCAGCAGCGTAGAGGGACTAGCGGGAGTCGAGCAGTACTTC. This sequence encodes CASSVEGLAGVEQYF.

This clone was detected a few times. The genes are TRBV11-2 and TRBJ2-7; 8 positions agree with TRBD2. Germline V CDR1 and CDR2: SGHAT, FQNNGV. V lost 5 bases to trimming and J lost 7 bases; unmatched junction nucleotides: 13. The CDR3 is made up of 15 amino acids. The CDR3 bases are TGTGCCAGCAGCCCTCTTAGCGGGAAGTCTGGTGAGCAGTACTTC. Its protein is CASSPLSGKSGEQYF.

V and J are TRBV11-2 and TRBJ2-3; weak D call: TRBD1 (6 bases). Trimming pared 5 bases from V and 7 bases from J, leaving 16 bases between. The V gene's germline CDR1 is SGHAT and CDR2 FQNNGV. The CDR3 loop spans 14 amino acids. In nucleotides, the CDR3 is TGTGCCAGCAGCCCAGACCCGAGGGGGTATACGCAGTATTTT. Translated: CASSPDPRGYTQYF.

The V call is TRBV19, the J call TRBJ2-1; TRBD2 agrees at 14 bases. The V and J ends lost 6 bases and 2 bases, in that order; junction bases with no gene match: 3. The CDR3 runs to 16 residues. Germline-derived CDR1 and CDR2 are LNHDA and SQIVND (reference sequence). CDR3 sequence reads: CASSGTSGRPYNEQFF. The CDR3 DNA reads TGTGCCAGTAGCGGGACTAGCGGGAGACCCTACAATGAGCAGTTCTTC.

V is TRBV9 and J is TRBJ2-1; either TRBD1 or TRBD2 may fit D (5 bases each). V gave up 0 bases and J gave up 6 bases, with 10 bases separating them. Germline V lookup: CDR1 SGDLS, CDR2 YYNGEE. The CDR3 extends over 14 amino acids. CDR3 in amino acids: CASSVAGTGNEQFF. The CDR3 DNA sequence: TGTGCCAGCAGCGTAGCAGGGACGGGCAATGAGCAGTTCTTC. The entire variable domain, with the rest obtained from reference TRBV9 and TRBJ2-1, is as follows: DSGVTQTPKHLITATGQRVTLRCSPRSGDLSVYWYQQSLDQGLQFLIQYYNGEERAKGNILERFSAQQFPDLHSELNLSSLELGDSALYFCASSVAGTGNEQFFGPGTRLTVL.

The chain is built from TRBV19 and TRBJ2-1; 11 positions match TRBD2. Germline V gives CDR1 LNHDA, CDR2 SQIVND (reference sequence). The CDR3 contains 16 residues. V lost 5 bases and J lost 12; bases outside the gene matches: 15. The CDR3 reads CASSRGLAGGTLGQFF. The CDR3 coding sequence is TGTGCCAGTAGTCGGGGGCTAGCGGGAGGTACGCTGGGGCAGTTCTTC.